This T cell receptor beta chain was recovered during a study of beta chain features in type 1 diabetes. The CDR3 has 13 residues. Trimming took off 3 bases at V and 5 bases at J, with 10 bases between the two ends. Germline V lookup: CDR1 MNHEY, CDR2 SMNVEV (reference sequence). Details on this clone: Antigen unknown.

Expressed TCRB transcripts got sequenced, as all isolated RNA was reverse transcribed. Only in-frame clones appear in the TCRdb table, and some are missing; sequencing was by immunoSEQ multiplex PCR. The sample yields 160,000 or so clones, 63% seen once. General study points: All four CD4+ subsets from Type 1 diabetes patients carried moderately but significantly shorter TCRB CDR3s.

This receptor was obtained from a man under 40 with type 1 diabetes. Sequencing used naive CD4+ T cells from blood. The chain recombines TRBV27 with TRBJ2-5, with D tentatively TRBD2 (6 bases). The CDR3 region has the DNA TGTGCCAGCAGTTTTACGGGAGAGGAGACCCAGTACTTC. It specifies CASSFTGEETQYF.